The text below deals with one T cell receptor beta chain. The germline CDR1 and CDR2 sequences are MDHEN and SYDVKM. Trimming removed 2 bases from V and 1 base from J; junction bases left unmatched: 2. The CDR3 is 16 residues long. TCRdb keeps only in-frame clones here, not all; method: immunoSEQ multiplex PCR. The sample contains tens of thousands of clones, over 65% of which appear only once. The data were taken from a study of blood T cell repertoires in COVID-19. The clonotype originates from a human donor in a cohort sampled during active COVID-19. V and J are TRBV28 and TRBJ2-3; 11 bases are a match to TRBD1. The material sequenced was peripheral blood. The CDR3 nucleotides read TGTGCCAGCAGTTTACTGGGACAGGGGGGCACAGATACGCAGTATTTT. Its protein product is CASSLLGQGGTDTQYF.